The entry that follows covers one T cell receptor beta chain sequence. This specimen comes from a study of patients and donors after allogeneic stem cell transplantation. The CDR3 has 16 residues. CDR1 and CDR2 (germline): SGHTA, FQGNSA. The ends were cut back, 2 bases at V and 0 bases at J, with 10 bases in the middle. TCRdb recomputed calls from the RT-PCR reads with MiXCR, one row per CDR3 protein. The sample yields over 65,000 distinct CDR3 sequences, about 26% seen once. Sequenced: blood, either unsorted or a sorted T cell fraction (not recorded which). The origin of this receptor is a human donor who was either an allogeneic HSCT recipient or a stem cell or donor lymphocyte infusion donor (not recorded which). It is not recorded whose cells these are; they may come from a transplant donor. This chain uses TRBV7-2 with TRBJ1-4; D possibly corresponds to TRBD1 (5 bases). This chain's CDR3 is CASSLLRGSTNEKLFF. CDR3 coding DNA: TGTGCCAGCAGCTTACTGAGGGGATCAACTAATGAAAAACTGTTTTTT.